The clone carrying this TCR beta chain came up a few times. Its antigen is still unknown. This entry comes from a study of T cells after yellow fever vaccination. Study as a whole: SMART-Seq v4 Ultra Low Input prepared the low-cell-number fractions. Notes on the study in general: The booster saw the reappearance of most primary-vaccination clones (roughly 96% CD4, around 90% CD8).

TCRdb used MiXCR to reprocess the 5' RACE reads, holding one entry per CDR3 protein. The repertoire holds 250,000 to 300,000 distinct CDR3 sequences, with under 15% as singletons. This CDR3 comprises 14 residues. CDR1 is KGHSH, CDR2 LQKENI, per germline. Trimming removed 5 bases from V and 0 bases from J, with 8 bases in between. The chain uses TRBV18 and TRBJ1-5; a possible D gene is TRBD1 (5 bases). The material was CD4+ T cells sorted from PBMCs, obtained 45 days after the yellow fever booster vaccination. The TCR comes from a man aged 25-40 years who received the YFV17D yellow fever vaccine. CDR3 nucleotide sequence: TGTGCCAGCTCAGCCGGGGGTAGCAATCAGCCCCAGCATTTT. This encodes CASSAGGSNQPQHF. The variable domain in full, with the rest retrieved from reference TRBV18 and TRBJ1-5, is NAGVMQNPRHLVRRRGQEARLRCSPMKGHSHVYWYRQLPEEGLKFMVYLQKENIIDESGMPKERFSAEFPKEGPSILRIQQVVRGDSAAYFCASSAGGSNQPQHFGDGTRLSIL.